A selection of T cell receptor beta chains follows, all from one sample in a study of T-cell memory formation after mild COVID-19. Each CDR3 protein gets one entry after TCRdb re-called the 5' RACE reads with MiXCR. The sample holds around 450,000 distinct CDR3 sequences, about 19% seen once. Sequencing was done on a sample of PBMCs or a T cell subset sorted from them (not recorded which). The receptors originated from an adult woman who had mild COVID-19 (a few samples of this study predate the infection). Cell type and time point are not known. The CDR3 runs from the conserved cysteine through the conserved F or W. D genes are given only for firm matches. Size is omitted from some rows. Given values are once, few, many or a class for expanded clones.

CDR3nt: TGTGCCATCAGTCCCGGGACGGGCACAGATACGCAGTATTTT; CDR3aa: CAISPGTGTDTQYF; abundance: .; j_gene: TRBJ2-3; v_gene: TRBV10-3; d_gene: .
CDR3nt: TGTGCCAGCAGCATTGGCGTTTCTGACCGCTACGAGCAGTACTTC; CDR3aa: CASSIGVSDRYEQYF; abundance: few; j_gene: TRBJ2-7; v_gene: TRBV12-3/TRBV12-4; d_gene: .
CDR3nt: TGTGCCTGGAGTAGGATGGGAAGCAATCAGCCCCAGCATTTT; CDR3aa: CAWSRMGSNQPQHF; abundance: few; j_gene: TRBJ1-5; v_gene: TRBV30; d_gene: .
CDR3nt: TGTGCCAGCAGTTACGGGGGGGCCGAGCAGTACTTC; CDR3aa: CASSYGGAEQYF; abundance: many; j_gene: TRBJ2-7; v_gene: TRBV6-2/TRBV6-3; d_gene: .
CDR3nt: TGCGCCAGCAGCCAAGAATGGTCCACGGCGGCAGATACGCAGTATTTT; CDR3aa: CASSQEWSTAADTQYF; abundance: .; j_gene: TRBJ2-3; v_gene: TRBV4-1; d_gene: .
CDR3nt: TGTGCCAGTGGACAGGGACGGGACGGTGAAGCTTTCTTT; CDR3aa: CASGQGRDGEAFF; abundance: .; j_gene: TRBJ1-1; v_gene: TRBV2; d_gene: TRBD1
CDR3nt: TGTGCCATCAGTGGGACGACGGATACTGAAGCTTTCTTT; CDR3aa: CAISGTTDTEAFF; abundance: .; j_gene: TRBJ1-1; v_gene: TRBV10-3; d_gene: .
CDR3nt: TGCGCCAGCAGCCCGTCGAGCGGGACCATCTACGAGCAGTACTTC; CDR3aa: CASSPSSGTIYEQYF; abundance: .; j_gene: TRBJ2-7; v_gene: TRBV5-1; d_gene: TRBD2
CDR3nt: TGCAGTGCTAGAAGGTTGAACACTGAAGCTTTCTTT; CDR3aa: CSARRLNTEAFF; abundance: few; j_gene: TRBJ1-1; v_gene: TRBV20-1; d_gene: .
CDR3nt: TGCGCCAGCAGCCTGGCCGATGGGGGCCCCTGGCTCTCTGGGGCCAACGTCCTGACTTTC; CDR3aa: CASSLADGGPWLSGANVLTF; abundance: few; j_gene: TRBJ2-6; v_gene: TRBV5-1; d_gene: .
CDR3nt: TGTGCCAGTTTAGACAGGGCGAACACTGAAGCTTTCTTT; CDR3aa: CASLDRANTEAFF; abundance: .; j_gene: TRBJ1-1; v_gene: TRBV6-5; d_gene: TRBD1
CDR3nt: TGTGCCAGCGCGCAGAATCGGGACAGGAGTGTACTAAAAGAGACCCAGTACTTC; CDR3aa: CASAQNRDRSVLKETQYF; abundance: .; j_gene: TRBJ2-5; v_gene: TRBV2; d_gene: TRBD1
CDR3nt: TGTGCCAGCAGCCAAGATGGGTTGGGGACTGAGCAGTTCTTC; CDR3aa: CASSQDGLGTEQFF; abundance: .; j_gene: TRBJ2-1; v_gene: TRBV4-2; d_gene: .
CDR3nt: TGTGCCAGCAGCTCGGGGGTAGATACGCAGTATTTT; CDR3aa: CASSSGVDTQYF; abundance: many; j_gene: TRBJ2-3; v_gene: TRBV5-6; d_gene: .
CDR3nt: TGCAGTGCTAGATATCCCGGGCTTTTAAAGACCCAGTACTTC; CDR3aa: CSARYPGLLKTQYF; abundance: few; j_gene: TRBJ2-5; v_gene: TRBV20-1; d_gene: .
CDR3nt: TGTGCCAGCAGTCCGGGACCCAACTATGGCTACACCTTC; CDR3aa: CASSPGPNYGYTF; abundance: many; j_gene: TRBJ1-2; v_gene: TRBV12-3/TRBV12-4; d_gene: .
CDR3nt: TGTGCCAGCAGCCCCGCACTAGCGGGGCAGGGCGAGACCCAGTACTTC; CDR3aa: CASSPALAGQGETQYF; abundance: few; j_gene: TRBJ2-5; v_gene: TRBV7-6; d_gene: TRBD2
CDR3nt: TGCGCCAGCAGCCTCCTGGCAGGGACAGGGGGCGGTGAGACCCAGTACTTC; CDR3aa: CASSLLAGTGGGETQYF; abundance: .; j_gene: TRBJ2-5; v_gene: TRBV4-1; d_gene: TRBD1
CDR3nt: TGTGCCAGCAGTTTAGGCATGGGACGCGGGGACTACGAGCAGTACTTC; CDR3aa: CASSLGMGRGDYEQYF; abundance: .; j_gene: TRBJ2-7; v_gene: TRBV12-3/TRBV12-4; d_gene: .
CDR3nt: TGTGCCAGCAGCCAATCGCTAAGTTACGAGCAGTACTTC; CDR3aa: CASSQSLSYEQYF; abundance: .; j_gene: TRBJ2-7; v_gene: TRBV27; d_gene: .
CDR3nt: TGCGCCAGCAGCCAAGGGATTTCTAGCGGGGAAGAGACCCAGTACTTC; CDR3aa: CASSQGISSGEETQYF; abundance: .; j_gene: TRBJ2-5; v_gene: TRBV4-1; d_gene: TRBD2
CDR3nt: TGCGCCAGCAGCCTCGGACAGGGGCTGTCCACTGAAGCTTTCTTT; CDR3aa: CASSLGQGLSTEAFF; abundance: many; j_gene: TRBJ1-1; v_gene: TRBV4-3; d_gene: TRBD1
CDR3nt: TGCGCCAGCAGCTTGGGACAGGCGTTTGGCGAGCAGTACTTC; CDR3aa: CASSLGQAFGEQYF; abundance: .; j_gene: TRBJ2-7; v_gene: TRBV5-1; d_gene: .
CDR3nt: TGTGCCAGCAGCCTTGACAGGCACAATCAGCCACAGCATTTT; CDR3aa: CASSLDRHNQPQHF; abundance: .; j_gene: TRBJ1-5; v_gene: TRBV7-9; d_gene: .
CDR3nt: TGTGCCAGCAGCGTTACTGCCCGGGACAGGGGGAGGTATGGCTACACCTTC; CDR3aa: CASSVTARDRGRYGYTF; abundance: .; j_gene: TRBJ1-2; v_gene: TRBV9; d_gene: TRBD1
CDR3nt: TGTGCCAGCAGCCAGGGGGTGTATGGCTACACCTTC; CDR3aa: CASSQGVYGYTF; abundance: .; j_gene: TRBJ1-2; v_gene: TRBV11-2; d_gene: TRBD1
CDR3nt: TGTGCCAGCTCCAGGGGGCAAAGCAATCAGCCCCAGCATTTT; CDR3aa: CASSRGQSNQPQHF; abundance: .; j_gene: TRBJ1-5; v_gene: TRBV3-1; d_gene: TRBD1
CDR3nt: TGTGCCAGCAGCCGAGCCTCGGGTAGCCAGCCCCAGCATTTT; CDR3aa: CASSRASGSQPQHF; abundance: .; j_gene: TRBJ1-5; v_gene: TRBV7-2; d_gene: .
CDR3nt: TGCAGCGATGAAGCGGGAGTACCAGATACGCAGTATTTT; CDR3aa: CSDEAGVPDTQYF; abundance: .; j_gene: TRBJ2-3; v_gene: TRBV29-1; d_gene: TRBD2
CDR3nt: TGTGCCTGGAACAGGGGGCACTCCTACGAGCAGTACTTC; CDR3aa: CAWNRGHSYEQYF; abundance: few; j_gene: TRBJ2-7; v_gene: TRBV30; d_gene: TRBD1
CDR3nt: TGTGCCAGCAGCCAAGAGAGAGCAGGGATCTACGAGCAGTACTTC; CDR3aa: CASSQERAGIYEQYF; abundance: .; j_gene: TRBJ2-7; v_gene: TRBV4-2; d_gene: .
CDR3nt: TGCGCCAGCAGCTTGGAGGGCAGGTTAGAAGGCTACACCTTC; CDR3aa: CASSLEGRLEGYTF; abundance: .; j_gene: TRBJ1-2; v_gene: TRBV5-1; d_gene: .
CDR3nt: TGTGCCAGCAGCGAGTCTACTAGCAATCAGCCCCAGCATTTT; CDR3aa: CASSESTSNQPQHF; abundance: .; j_gene: TRBJ1-5; v_gene: TRBV3-1; d_gene: .
CDR3nt: TGTGCCATCATGGACAGGGGTGACTCCTACGAGCAGTACTTC; CDR3aa: CAIMDRGDSYEQYF; abundance: few; j_gene: TRBJ2-7; v_gene: TRBV10-3; d_gene: TRBD1
CDR3nt: TGCAGTGCTAGAACCGGGACTAGCGGGAGATTGTTTTCTACGCAGTATTTT; CDR3aa: CSARTGTSGRLFSTQYF; abundance: few; j_gene: TRBJ2-3; v_gene: TRBV20-1; d_gene: TRBD2
CDR3nt: TGTGCCAGCAGCTTGAGCGGGAGGGTGTACGAGCAGTACTTC; CDR3aa: CASSLSGRVYEQYF; abundance: few; j_gene: TRBJ2-7; v_gene: TRBV6-5; d_gene: TRBD2
CDR3nt: TGCGCCAGCAGCTTGCGGCAGGAAGAGACCCAGTACTTC; CDR3aa: CASSLRQEETQYF; abundance: .; j_gene: TRBJ2-5; v_gene: TRBV5-1; d_gene: .
CDR3nt: TGCGCCAGCAGCTTGAAACCGGGACAGGAGCATAATTCACCCCTCCACTTT; CDR3aa: CASSLKPGQEHNSPLHF; abundance: few; j_gene: TRBJ1-6; v_gene: TRBV5-1; d_gene: TRBD1
CDR3nt: TGCAGCGTTGATGGGCAGGGGGCCTCCTACGAGCAGTACTTC; CDR3aa: CSVDGQGASYEQYF; abundance: few; j_gene: TRBJ2-7; v_gene: TRBV29-1; d_gene: TRBD1
CDR3nt: TGTGCCAGCCTCATTGCGGGGGCGATGGGGGAGCAGTACTTC; CDR3aa: CASLIAGAMGEQYF; abundance: few; j_gene: TRBJ2-7; v_gene: TRBV12-3/TRBV12-4; d_gene: .
CDR3nt: TGCGCCAGCAGCCTGGGACAGCGGACACAGTTGGCCGGGGAGCTGTTTTTT; CDR3aa: CASSLGQRTQLAGELFF; abundance: many; j_gene: TRBJ2-2; v_gene: TRBV5-1; d_gene: TRBD1
CDR3nt: TGTGCCAGCAGCCCGGACAGTCGGGCTGGGCTCACCTTC; CDR3aa: CASSPDSRAGLTF; abundance: few; j_gene: TRBJ1-2; v_gene: TRBV7-9; d_gene: .
CDR3nt: TGTGCCAGCAGTGGGGGTGGGGGGCGCAACACTGAAGCTTTCTTT; CDR3aa: CASSGGGGRNTEAFF; abundance: many; j_gene: TRBJ1-1; v_gene: TRBV12-3/TRBV12-4; d_gene: .
CDR3nt: TGTGCCAGCAGTTTTGGCGGGGGAGGGCGTGAAAAACTGTTTTTT; CDR3aa: CASSFGGGGREKLFF; abundance: few; j_gene: TRBJ1-4; v_gene: TRBV12-3/TRBV12-4; d_gene: .
CDR3nt: TGTGCCAGCAGTCCTAGGCCGACTCCAATGAACACTGAAGCTTTCTTT; CDR3aa: CASSPRPTPMNTEAFF; abundance: few; j_gene: TRBJ1-1; v_gene: TRBV7-3; d_gene: .
CDR3nt: TGCGCCAGCAGCTCTCACCGGGACGCCGTCAACTCGGGCTATGGCTACACCTTC; CDR3aa: CASSSHRDAVNSGYGYTF; abundance: few; j_gene: TRBJ1-2; v_gene: TRBV5-1; d_gene: .